Below, 3 T cell receptor beta chains from the same sample are listed, as sequenced in a study of blood T cell repertoires in COVID-19. Using immunoSEQ multiplex PCR, the repertoire was profiled, and TCRdb retains in-frame clones only, with some absent. The data show roughly 100,000 clones, 65% to 90% seen once. Sequencing was done on a sample of peripheral blood. Every receptor here comes from a man aged 50-59 years with acute or convalescent COVID-19.

V is TRBV6-5 and J is TRBJ2-2; TRBD2 aligns across 8 bases. The CDR3 has 14 amino acids. Germline trimming cut 8 bases from V and 7 bases from J; bases unmatched to any gene: 9. The germline CDR1 and CDR2 sequences are MNHEY and SVGAGI. The CDR3 DNA reads TGTGCCAGCGAAATACTAGCGGTAGGCGGGGAGCTGTTTTTT. Translating it yields CASEILAVGGELFF.

The genes are TRBV20-1 and TRBJ2-1; D is unclear. Between the trimmed V and J ends, which lost 3 bases and 8 bases, there was a span of 8 bases. The CDR3 loop spans 11 amino acids. CDR1 is DFQATT, CDR2 SNEGSKA, per germline (reference sequence). CDR3 sequence (DNA): TGCAGTGCTAGGCGTGCGGATGAGCAGTTCTTC. This encodes CSARRADEQFF.

The rearrangement joins TRBV5-6 to TRBJ2-7, with a tentative D call TRBD1 (6 bases). The CDR3 runs 13 residues. Germline V gene lookup returns CDR1 SGHDT and CDR2 YYEEEE. The germline V and J ends were trimmed by 1 base and 7 bases, with 12 bases remaining between them. The CDR3 DNA reads TGTGCCAGCAGCTTGATGGGACACGGGGAGCAGTACTTC. It yields the protein CASSLMGHGEQYF.